This T cell receptor beta chain was identified in a study of spatial heterogeneity in lung cancer. A unique molecular identifier was attached to every TCR cDNA molecule. One entry per CDR3 protein results from TCRdb running MiXCR on the 5' RACE reads. The table has under 75,000 distinct CDR3 sequences, 7.5% to 8.5% seen once. The time point is: sample taken at primary tumor resection. Frozen PBMC, nontumor lung or tumor provided whole RNA, which was sequenced unsorted. This clonotype was obtained from a female donor with early-stage non-small cell lung cancer. The material was PBMCs, obtained at surgery.

CDR3 residues: CAISEGSGSYGYTF. CDR3 DNA sequence: TGTGCCATCTCTGAAGGCTCCGGGAGCTATGGCTACACCTTC. The J gene is TRBJ1-2, the V gene TRBV10-3; unclear D gene. The V end was cut by 8 bases, the J end by 4 bases, with 17 bases between. The CDR3 is 14 residues long. The V gene's germline CDR1 is ENHRY and CDR2 SYGVKD.